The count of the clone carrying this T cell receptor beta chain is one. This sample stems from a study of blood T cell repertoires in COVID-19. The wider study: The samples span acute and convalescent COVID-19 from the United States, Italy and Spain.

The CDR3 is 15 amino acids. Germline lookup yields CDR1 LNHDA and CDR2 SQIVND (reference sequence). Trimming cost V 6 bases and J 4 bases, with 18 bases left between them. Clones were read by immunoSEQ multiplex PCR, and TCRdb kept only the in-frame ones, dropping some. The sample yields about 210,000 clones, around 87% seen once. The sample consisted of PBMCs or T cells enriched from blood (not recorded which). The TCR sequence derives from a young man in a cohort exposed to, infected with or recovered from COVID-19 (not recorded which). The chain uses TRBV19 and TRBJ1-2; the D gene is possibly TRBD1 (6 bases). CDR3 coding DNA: TGTGCCAGTAGCCTTCTGAACAGGGTAGGCTATGGCTACACCTTC. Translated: CASSLLNRVGYGYTF.